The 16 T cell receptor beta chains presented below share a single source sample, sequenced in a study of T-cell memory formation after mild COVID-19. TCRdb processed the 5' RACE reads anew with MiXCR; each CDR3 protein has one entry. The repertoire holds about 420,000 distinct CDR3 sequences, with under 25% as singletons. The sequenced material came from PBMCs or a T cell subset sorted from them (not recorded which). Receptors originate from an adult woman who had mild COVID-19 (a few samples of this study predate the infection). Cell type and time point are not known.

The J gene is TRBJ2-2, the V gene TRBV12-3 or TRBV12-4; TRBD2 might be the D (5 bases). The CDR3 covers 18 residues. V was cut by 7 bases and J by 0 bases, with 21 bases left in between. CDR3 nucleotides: TGTGCCAGCAATCAACGCCCCCTCGGAGGTTCGAACACCGGGGAGCTGTTTTTT. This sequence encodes CASNQRPLGGSNTGELFF.

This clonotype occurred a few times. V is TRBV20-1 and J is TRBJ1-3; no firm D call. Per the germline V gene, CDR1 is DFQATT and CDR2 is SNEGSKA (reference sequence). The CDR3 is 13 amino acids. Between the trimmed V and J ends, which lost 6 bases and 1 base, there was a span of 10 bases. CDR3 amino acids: CSARTSSGNTIYF. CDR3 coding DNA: TGCAGTGCCCGGACCAGTTCTGGAAACACCATATATTTT.

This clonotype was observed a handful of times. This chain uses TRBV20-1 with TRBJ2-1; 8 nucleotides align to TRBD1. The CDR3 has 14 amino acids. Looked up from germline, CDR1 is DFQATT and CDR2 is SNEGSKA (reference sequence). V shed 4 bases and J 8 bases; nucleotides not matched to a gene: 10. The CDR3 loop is CSATSRGLSDEQFF. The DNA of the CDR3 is TGCAGTGCTACGTCCAGGGGGCTAAGCGATGAGCAGTTCTTC.

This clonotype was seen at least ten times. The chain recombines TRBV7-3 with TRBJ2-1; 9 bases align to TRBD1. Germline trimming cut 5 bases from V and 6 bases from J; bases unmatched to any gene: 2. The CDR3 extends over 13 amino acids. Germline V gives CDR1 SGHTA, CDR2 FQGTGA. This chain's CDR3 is CASSLTGGNEQFF. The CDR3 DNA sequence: TGTGCCAGCAGCCTGACAGGGGGCAATGAGCAGTTCTTC.

CDR3 sequence (DNA): TGCGCCAGCAGCTTATTAACGGCTAGCACAGATACGCAGTATTTT. It is translated as CASSLLTASTDTQYF. The rearrangement uses TRBV5-1 and TRBJ2-3; no definite D call. The germline CDR1 and CDR2 sequences are SGHRS and YFSETQ. The V gene lost 2 bases and the J gene lost 0 bases, with 10 bases spanning the gap. The CDR3 extends over 15 amino acids.

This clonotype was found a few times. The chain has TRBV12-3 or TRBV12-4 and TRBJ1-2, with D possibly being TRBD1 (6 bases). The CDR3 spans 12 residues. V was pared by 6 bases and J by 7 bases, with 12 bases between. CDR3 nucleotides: TGTGCCAGCAGGAAAACAGGGTTTGGCTACACCTTC. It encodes CASRKTGFGYTF.

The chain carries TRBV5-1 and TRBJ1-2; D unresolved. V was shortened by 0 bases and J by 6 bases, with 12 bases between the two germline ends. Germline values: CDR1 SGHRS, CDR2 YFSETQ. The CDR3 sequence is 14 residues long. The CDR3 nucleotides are TGCGCCAGCAGCTTGGATAGGACTTCCAATGGCTACACCTTC. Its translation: CASSLDRTSNGYTF.

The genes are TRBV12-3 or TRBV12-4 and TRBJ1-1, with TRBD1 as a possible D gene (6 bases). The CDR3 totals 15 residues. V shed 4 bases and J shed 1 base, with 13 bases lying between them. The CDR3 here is CASSSPRTANTEAFF. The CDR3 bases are TGTGCCAGCAGTTCCCCCAGGACAGCGAACACTGAAGCTTTCTTT.

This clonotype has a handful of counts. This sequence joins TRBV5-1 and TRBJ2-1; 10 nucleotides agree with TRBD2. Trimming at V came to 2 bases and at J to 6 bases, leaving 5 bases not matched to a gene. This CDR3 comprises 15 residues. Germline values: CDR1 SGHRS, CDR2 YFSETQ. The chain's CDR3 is CASSFLAGVGNEQFF. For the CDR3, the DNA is TGCGCCAGCAGCTTTCTAGCGGGAGTAGGCAATGAGCAGTTCTTC. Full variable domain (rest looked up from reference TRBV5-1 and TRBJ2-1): KAGVTQTPRYLIKTRGQQVTLSCSPISGHRSVSWYQQTPGQGLQFLFEYFSETQRNKGNFPGRFSGRQFSNSRSEMNVSTLELGDSALYLCASSFLAGVGNEQFFGPGTRLTVL.

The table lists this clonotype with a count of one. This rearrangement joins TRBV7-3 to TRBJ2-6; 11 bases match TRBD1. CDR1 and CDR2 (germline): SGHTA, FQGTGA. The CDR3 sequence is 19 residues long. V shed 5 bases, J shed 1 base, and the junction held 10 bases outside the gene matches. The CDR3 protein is CASSLLGTGGLSGANVLTF. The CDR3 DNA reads TGTGCCAGCAGCCTCTTAGGGACAGGGGGATTATCTGGGGCCAACGTCCTGACTTTC.

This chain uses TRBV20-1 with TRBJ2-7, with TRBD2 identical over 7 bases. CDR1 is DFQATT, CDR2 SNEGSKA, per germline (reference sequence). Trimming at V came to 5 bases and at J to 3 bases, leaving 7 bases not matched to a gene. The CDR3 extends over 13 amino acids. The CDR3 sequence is CSASRTRNYEQYF. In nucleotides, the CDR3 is TGCAGTGCTTCCAGGACTAGGAACTACGAGCAGTACTTC.

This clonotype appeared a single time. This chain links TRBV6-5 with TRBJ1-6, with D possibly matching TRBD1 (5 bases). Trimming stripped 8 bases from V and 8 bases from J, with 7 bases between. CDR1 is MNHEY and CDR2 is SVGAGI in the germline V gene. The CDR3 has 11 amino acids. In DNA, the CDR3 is TGTGCCAGCGGGGACTATTCACCCCTCCACTTT. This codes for CASGDYSPLHF.

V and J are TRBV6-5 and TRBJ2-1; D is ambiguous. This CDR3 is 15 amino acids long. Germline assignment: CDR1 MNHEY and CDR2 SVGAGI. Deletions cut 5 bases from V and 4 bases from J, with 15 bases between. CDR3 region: CASSRDHVTYNEQFF. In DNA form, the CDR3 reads TGTGCCAGCAGTCGCGACCACGTCACTTACAATGAGCAGTTCTTC.

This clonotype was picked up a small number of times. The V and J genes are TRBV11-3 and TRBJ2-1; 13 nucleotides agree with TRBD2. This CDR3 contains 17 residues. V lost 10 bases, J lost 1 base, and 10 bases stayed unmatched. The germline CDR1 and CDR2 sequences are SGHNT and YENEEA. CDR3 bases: TGTGCCACCCCCGGGACTAGCGGGAACGGGTCCTACAATGAGCAGTTCTTC. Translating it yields CATPGTSGNGSYNEQFF.

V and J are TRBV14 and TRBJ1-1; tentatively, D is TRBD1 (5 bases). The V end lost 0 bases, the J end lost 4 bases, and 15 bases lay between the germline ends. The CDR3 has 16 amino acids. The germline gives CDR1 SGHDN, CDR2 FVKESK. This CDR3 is CASSQDPTRVGTEAFF. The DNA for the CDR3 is TGTGCCAGCAGCCAAGATCCAACCAGGGTAGGCACTGAAGCTTTCTTT.

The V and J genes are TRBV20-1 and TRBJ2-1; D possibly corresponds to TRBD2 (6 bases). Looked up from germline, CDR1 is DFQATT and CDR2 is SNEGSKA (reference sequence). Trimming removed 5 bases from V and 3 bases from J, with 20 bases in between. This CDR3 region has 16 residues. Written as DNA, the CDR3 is TGCAGTGCTCGTAGCGGAAATCTACGCGGCTACAATGAGCAGTTCTTC. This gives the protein CSARSGNLRGYNEQFF.